The 29 T cell receptor beta chains in this list originate from one sample, sequenced in a study of blood T cell repertoires in COVID-19. The repertoire was sequenced with immunoSEQ multiplex PCR; TCRdb's copy has only in-frame clones and lacks some. The sample lists 300,000 to 350,000 clones, 90% to 95% seen once, with about 4% in the top ten. Sequencing was performed on PBMCs or T cells enriched from blood (not recorded which). Receptor source: a woman in her thirties who had been exposed to COVID-19.

The chain employs TRBV5-8 and TRBJ2-7, with 10 bases identical to TRBD1. This CDR3 contains 15 residues. Per the germline V gene, CDR1 is SGHTS and CDR2 is YDEGEE. V lost 4 bases, J lost 3 bases, and 7 bases stayed unmatched. CDR3 DNA: TGTGCCAGCAGCGTCGGGACAGGGGATTACTACGAGCAGTACTTC. As protein: CASSVGTGDYYEQYF.

The chain has TRBV7-9 and TRBJ2-7, with 8 bases fitting TRBD1. CDR1 is SEHNR and CDR2 is FQNEAQ in the germline V gene (reference sequence). V shed 4 bases, J shed 2 bases, and the junction held 7 bases outside the gene matches. The CDR3 has 15 residues. CDR3 nucleotides: TGTGCCAGCAGCTCCCAAGGGACAGGCGCCTACGAGCAGTACTTC. It is translated as CASSSQGTGAYEQYF.

This chain connects TRBV7-9 to TRBJ2-3; no firm D call. Trimming took 6 bases from V and 0 from J, leaving 10 bases between them. Germline V gene sequence: CDR1 SEHNR, CDR2 FQNEAQ (reference sequence). The CDR3 spans 14 residues. The CDR3 reads CASSLILSTDTQYF. The DNA of the CDR3 is TGTGCCAGCAGTTTAATACTTAGCACAGATACGCAGTATTTT.

V is TRBV5-4 and J is TRBJ1-2; D may be TRBD1 (5 bases). V lost 4 bases, J lost 2 bases, and 9 bases lay in between. Per the germline V gene, CDR1 is SGHNT and CDR2 is YYREEE (reference sequence). This CDR3 spans 13 amino acids. The CDR3 region has the DNA TGTGCCAGCAGCCCGGACAAGAACTATGGCTACACCTTC. As protein: CASSPDKNYGYTF.

The chain recombines TRBV5-6 with TRBJ1-2; 8 bases match TRBD1. Trimming at V came to 0 bases and at J to 5 bases, leaving 3 bases not matched to a gene. This CDR3 has 14 residues. Germline V gene sequence: CDR1 SGHDT, CDR2 YYEEEE. CDR3 protein: CASSLGTGRYGYTF. As DNA, the CDR3 is TGTGCCAGCAGCTTGGGGACAGGGAGGTATGGCTACACCTTC.

The chain uses TRBV9 and TRBJ2-1, with a possible D match to TRBD1 (6 bases). CDR3 size: 15 residues. With 4 bases removed from V and 5 bases from J, the gap between germline ends came to 16 bases. Per germline, CDR1 SGDLS and CDR2 YYNGEE. As DNA, the CDR3 is TGTGCCAGCAGCTCCCGAGACAGGAATAACAATGAGCAGTTCTTC. Translation: CASSSRDRNNNEQFF.

The chain couples TRBV5-1 to TRBJ2-5, with D uncertain. Germline V gives CDR1 SGHRS, CDR2 YFSETQ. This CDR3 spans 12 amino acids. V was cut by 1 base and J by 5 bases, with 6 bases left in between. The CDR3 loop is CASSLFRETQYF. CDR3 DNA sequence: TGCGCCAGCAGCTTGTTCAGGGAGACCCAGTACTTC.

On this clone: At the DNA level, this CDR3 is encoded by other sequences in the same sample as well. The chain recombines TRBV3-1 (or the pseudogene TRBV3-2) with TRBJ1-3; D gene ambiguous. The V end lost 0 bases, the J end lost 7 bases, and 4 bases lay between the germline ends. The CDR3 covers 12 residues. From germline, CDR1 is LGHDT and CDR2 YNNKEL (reference sequence). The CDR3: CASSQDRNTIYF. The DNA for the CDR3 is TGTGCCAGCAGCCAAGACAGGAACACCATATATTTT.

The chain has TRBV11-3 and TRBJ1-2, with 9 nucleotides matching TRBD1. J lost 8 bases, V lost 5 bases, and 6 bases had no gene match. Germline V gene sequence: CDR1 SGHNT, CDR2 YENEEA. The CDR3 extends over 13 amino acids. In DNA, the CDR3 is TGTGCCAGCAGCAGAACAGGGGGCCTCGGCTACACCTTC. Protein sequence: CASSRTGGLGYTF. Full variable domain (missing parts from reference TRBV11-3 and TRBJ1-2): EAGVVQSPRYKIIEKKQPVAFWCNPISGHNTLYWYLQNLGQGPELLIRYENEEAVDDSQLPKDRFSAERLKGVDSTLKIQPAELGDSAVYLCASSRTGGLGYTFGSGTRLTVV.

This rearrangement joins TRBV7-2 to TRBJ1-1; D is undetermined. The CDR3 totals 12 residues. The germline V gene encodes CDR1 SGHTA and CDR2 FQGNSA. V lost 5 bases to trimming and J lost 7 bases, with 11 bases between them. The DNA of the CDR3 is TGTGCCAGCAGCCAACGGTCAAGTGAAGCTTTCTTT. Its protein is CASSQRSSEAFF.

This chain joins TRBV9 and TRBJ1-4; possible D gene TRBD1, 5 bases. Trimming left V 4 bases short and J 8 bases short, with 21 bases between. The germline V gene encodes CDR1 SGDLS and CDR2 YYNGEE. The CDR3 has 16 amino acids. The CDR3 loop reads CASSLSSQGIYEKLFF. The CDR3 nucleotides read TGTGCCAGCAGCCTCTCGTCTCAGGGAATATACGAAAAACTGTTTTTT.

V and J are TRBV2 and TRBJ2-2, with TRBD1 as a possible D gene (6 bases). V was trimmed by 7 bases and J by 7 bases, leaving 19 bases between them. The CDR3 has 15 residues. Germline V gene lookup returns CDR1 SNHLY and CDR2 FYNNEI. CDR3 in DNA: TGTGCCAGCACCACGCAGGCAGGGGATGGCGGGGAGCTGTTTTTT. Its translation is CASTTQAGDGGELFF.

The chain employs TRBV5-1 and TRBJ1-2; 9 nucleotides align to TRBD1. The CDR3 contains 14 residues. Trimming at V came to 0 bases and at J to 8 bases, leaving 5 bases not matched to a gene. From germline, CDR1 is SGHRS and CDR2 YFSETQ. The CDR3 spells CASSLDGTGIGYTF. CDR3 in DNA: TGCGCCAGCAGCTTGGATGGGACAGGGATCGGCTACACCTTC.

The chain carries TRBV6-1 and TRBJ2-1; D perhaps matches TRBD1 (5 bases). CDR1 is MNHNS and CDR2 is SASEGT in the germline V gene. Trimming stripped 2 bases from V and 7 bases from J, with 15 bases between. The CDR3 loop spans 15 amino acids. This chain's CDR3 is CASSEMGLVGNEQFF. The CDR3 region has the DNA TGTGCCAGCAGTGAAATGGGGCTAGTTGGGAATGAGCAGTTCTTC.

This chain uses TRBV5-4 with TRBJ2-7, with a weak D call TRBD2 (5 bases). Deletions cut 0 bases from V and 4 bases from J, with 11 bases between. CDR1 is SGHNT, CDR2 YYREEE, per germline (reference sequence). The CDR3 is made up of 14 amino acids. This CDR3 is CASSLGSREYEQYF. The CDR3 DNA reads TGTGCCAGCAGCTTGGGTTCCCGGGAATACGAGCAGTACTTC.

This clone occurred once. The rearrangement joins TRBV5-6 to TRBJ1-4, with TRBD1 identical over 8 bases. V was pared by 2 bases and J by 8 bases, with 5 bases of the junction left unmatched. This CDR3 is built from 14 residues. In germline, CDR1 is SGHDT, CDR2 YYEEEE. The CDR3 nucleotides are TGTGCCAGCAGCTTTAACAGGGGGTTCGAAAAACTGTTTTTT. Translating it yields CASSFNRGFEKLFF.

This chain uses TRBV27 with TRBJ2-7, with 7 bases lining up with TRBD1. The CDR3 loop spans 13 amino acids. CDR1 is MNHEY, CDR2 SMNVEV, per germline (reference sequence). V was clipped by 8 bases and J by 3 bases; unmatched bases: 7. DNA of the CDR3: TGTGCCAGCTGTAGACAGGGTGGCTACGAGCAGTACTTC. It translates to CASCRQGGYEQYF.

This chain joins TRBV19 and TRBJ2-5; 12 bases line up with TRBD2. Germline loops: CDR1 LNHDA, CDR2 SQIVND (reference sequence). This CDR3 comprises 18 residues. Unmatched junction bases numbered 6, after V lost 1 base and J lost 0 bases. This chain's CDR3 is CASSIATSGGPYQETQYF. Here the CDR3 DNA reads TGTGCCAGTAGTATAGCGACTAGCGGGGGCCCGTACCAAGAGACCCAGTACTTC.

The chain couples TRBV5-1 to TRBJ1-4; a weak D match, TRBD1 (6 bases). Germline CDR1 and CDR2: SGHRS and YFSETQ. The CDR3 loop spans 15 amino acids. The germline V and J ends were trimmed by 4 bases and 5 bases, with 15 bases remaining between them. The CDR3 here is CASSVQGGPNEKLFF. CDR3 DNA sequence: TGCGCCAGCAGCGTACAGGGCGGACCAAATGAAAAACTGTTTTTT.

The chain uses TRBV7-9 and TRBJ1-1; 8 bases line up with TRBD1. V was pared by 5 bases and J by 2 bases, with 10 bases of the junction left unmatched. Looked up from germline, CDR1 is SEHNR and CDR2 is FQNEAQ (reference sequence). This CDR3 has 16 residues. The DNA of the CDR3 is TGTGCCAGCAGCCCCCGGCAGGGGGCCAGAAACACTGAAGCTTTCTTT. This gives the protein CASSPRQGARNTEAFF.

This clone was picked up a small number of times. The chain joins TRBV2 to TRBJ1-6, with 9 bases fitting TRBD1. The CDR3 is 16 residues long. Germline lookup yields CDR1 SNHLY and CDR2 FYNNEI. V lost 6 bases, J lost 7 bases, and 10 bases stayed unmatched. CDR3 DNA: TGTGCCAGCAGGCCGGGACAGGGAAGAGGCAATTCACCCCTCCACTTT. Residues: CASRPGQGRGNSPLHF.

This rearrangement joins TRBV4-1 to TRBJ2-2, with D perhaps matching TRBD2 (5 bases). V was shortened by 2 bases and J by 5 bases, with 21 bases between the two germline ends. This CDR3 spans 18 amino acids. Looked up from germline, CDR1 is MGHRA and CDR2 is YSYEKL. Here the CDR3 DNA reads TGCGCCAGCAGCCAACCCCGACTTGTGCGGCCGGGGACCGGGGAGCTGTTTTTT. It translates to CASSQPRLVRPGTGELFF.

A note on this clone: A read error may account for a junction end that differs from germline. The chain uses TRBV6-2 or TRBV6-3 and TRBJ1-4; D not certain. This CDR3 has 12 amino acids. The germline V gene encodes CDR1 MNHEY and CDR2 SVGEGT. CDR3 in DNA: TGTGCCAGCAGTTACGGATGGGCCAAGGCAGAATTT. This codes for CASSYGWAKAEF.

CDR3 region: CASSRETGGNPPLHF. CDR3 sequence (DNA): TGCGCCAGCAGCCGAGAGACAGGGGGCAATCCACCCCTCCACTTT. The chain has TRBV4-1 and TRBJ1-6; 10 bases match TRBD1. J was trimmed by 11 bases and V by 4 bases; bases with no gene match: 8. The CDR3 contains 15 residues. From germline, CDR1 is MGHRA and CDR2 YSYEKL.

The rearrangement links TRBV6-6 to TRBJ2-5; tentative D call: TRBD2 (7 bases). Germline V lookup: CDR1 MNHNY, CDR2 SVGAGI (reference sequence). Trimming left V 0 bases short and J 5 bases short, with 13 bases between. This CDR3 is 15 amino acids long. CDR3 sequence (DNA): TGTGCCAGCAGTTACTCGACGGGGGGCGCCGAGACCCAGTACTTC. This encodes CASSYSTGGAETQYF.

The V and J genes are TRBV27 and TRBJ2-5; 7 bases are a match to TRBD2. Losses at the gene ends were 8 bases for V and 5 bases for J; bases not matched to a gene: 8. The CDR3 extends over 13 amino acids. The V gene's germline CDR1 is MNHEY and CDR2 SMNVEV (reference sequence). Here the CDR3 reads CASQRWGGETQYF. In DNA form, the CDR3 reads TGTGCCAGCCAGAGGTGGGGGGGGGAGACCCAGTACTTC.

V and J are TRBV6-6 and TRBJ1-2, with 7 bases identical to TRBD1. V was pared by 5 bases and J by 7 bases, with 7 bases of the junction left unmatched. CDR3 length: 13 amino acids. Germline CDR1 MNHNY, CDR2 SVGAGI (reference sequence). The CDR3 loop is CASSRNNRGGYTF. DNA for the CDR3: TGTGCCAGCAGTAGGAACAACAGGGGTGGCTACACCTTC.

The chain carries TRBV3-1 (or the pseudogene TRBV3-2) and TRBJ1-4; 8 bases are shared with TRBD1. The CDR3 length is 15 residues. Trimming at V came to 3 bases and at J to 8 bases, leaving 8 bases not matched to a gene. The germline gives CDR1 LGHDT, CDR2 YNNKEL (reference sequence). CDR3 bases: TGTGCCAGCAGCCATCTAGCAGGACAGGGAGAAAAACTGTTTTTT. It is translated as CASSHLAGQGEKLFF.

This clone was seen a few times. The genes are TRBV29-1 and TRBJ1-2; 8 bases are a match to TRBD1. Looked up from germline, CDR1 is SQVTM and CDR2 is ANQGSEA. This CDR3 is 13 amino acids long. V shed 4 bases and J 5 bases; nucleotides not matched to a gene: 6. CDR3 sequence reads: CSVGIGQGYGYTF. As DNA, the CDR3 is TGCAGCGTTGGTATCGGACAGGGATATGGCTACACCTTC.